The rows below give T cell receptor beta chains drawn from one sample of a study of cytomegalovirus exposure and HLA in healthy donors. This table comes from immunoSEQ multiplex PCR, and its TCRdb copy is limited to in-frame clones, with some not included. Of approximately 150,000 clones listed, 65% to 80% were seen once; the top ten hold approximately 4.4%. Sequencing was performed on PBMCs. These receptors were taken from a man aged 18 to 29 in good health and CMV-seropositive. Each CDR3 is given with its conserved first and last residue. The D gene is left open where the match is weak. For some rows the clone size is stated as once, few or many, or as a class when expanded; others skip it.

V	size	J	D	CDR3	DNA
TRBV10-3	-	TRBJ2-5	TRBD1	CAINPGQGYQETQYF	TGTGCCATCAACCCGGGACAGGGGTATCAAGAGACCCAGTACTTC
TRBV5-1	-	TRBJ1-1	-	CASSLGTANTEAFF	TGCGCCAGCAGCTTGGGTACAGCGAACACTGAAGCTTTCTTT
TRBV10-3	-	TRBJ2-2	TRBD1	CAISGPGQGDTGELFF	TGTGCCATCAGTGGACCGGGACAGGGGGACACCGGGGAGCTGTTTTTT
TRBV18	few	TRBJ2-3	-	CASSLTTDTQYF	TGTGCCAGCTCACTCACGACTGATACGCAGTATTTT
TRBV11-3	-	TRBJ1-1	-	CASSLQGSNTEAFF	TGTGCCAGCAGCCTCCAGGGTTCGAACACTGAAGCTTTCTTT
TRBV30	-	TRBJ1-4	TRBD1	CAWSVGQGEKLFF	TGTGCCTGGAGTGTAGGACAGGGGGAAAAACTGTTTTTT
TRBV27	few	TRBJ1-1	TRBD1	CASKTGWTEAFF	TGTGCCAGCAAGACAGGGTGGACTGAAGCTTTCTTT
TRBV5-8	few	TRBJ2-3	-	CASSLGARTTDTQYF	TGTGCCAGCAGCTTGGGAGCGCGAACCACAGATACGCAGTATTTT
TRBV10-3	-	TRBJ1-5	TRBD1	CAISTRGQGGIQPQHF	TGTGCCATCAGTACCCGAGGACAGGGGGGGATTCAGCCCCAGCATTTT
TRBV28	-	TRBJ1-1	TRBD1	CASSAGQEMNTEAFF	TGTGCCAGCAGTGCGGGACAGGAGATGAACACTGAAGCTTTCTTT
TRBV19	-	TRBJ1-5	TRBD1	CASSMGTGESWPQHF	TGTGCCAGTAGTATGGGGACAGGCGAAAGCTGGCCCCAGCATTTT
TRBV30	-	TRBJ1-1	TRBD1	CAWSQTGGTEAFF	TGTGCCTGGAGTCAGACAGGGGGCACTGAAGCTTTCTTT
TRBV7-8	-	TRBJ2-5	TRBD2	CASSLLAGGPGQTQYF	TGTGCCAGCAGCTTACTAGCGGGGGGGCCCGGGCAGACCCAGTACTTC
TRBV7-6	few	TRBJ1-3	-	CASSSLGAPGNTIYF	TGTGCCAGCAGCTCCCTAGGGGCCCCTGGAAACACCATATATTTT
TRBV30	few	TRBJ1-1	TRBD1	CAWTTGVTEAFF	TGTGCCTGGACAACAGGGGTGACTGAAGCTTTCTTT
TRBV27	-	TRBJ2-1	-	CASSLLLRSYNEQFF	TGTGCCAGCAGTTTATTGCTCCGGTCCTACAATGAGCAGTTCTTC
TRBV5-6	-	TRBJ1-1	-	CASSPDWGQTNTEAFF	TGTGCCAGCAGCCCGGATTGGGGGCAGACGAACACTGAAGCTTTCTTT
TRBV9	-	TRBJ1-1	TRBD1	CASSTRQGRNTEAFF	TGTGCCAGCAGCACAAGACAGGGCAGAAACACTGAAGCTTTCTTT
TRBV27	once	TRBJ1-6	-	CASSPILGSYNSPLHF	TGTGCCAGCAGCCCCATTCTAGGCTCCTATAATTCACCCCTCCACTTT
TRBV30	-	TRBJ2-1	TRBD2	CAWSRILAGVTDEQFF	TGTGCCTGGAGTCGAATACTAGCGGGGGTTACCGATGAGCAGTTCTTC
TRBV6-1	-	TRBJ2-5	TRBD2	CATATSGRGDETQYF	TGTGCCACCGCGACTAGCGGGAGGGGGGATGAGACCCAGTACTTC
TRBV6-5	-	TRBJ1-4	-	CASSSGHPQGEKLFF	TGTGCCAGCAGTTCGGGACACCCTCAGGGTGAAAAACTGTTTTTT
TRBV19	-	TRBJ1-1	TRBD1	CASSMGTGGAGNTEAFF	TGTGCCAGTAGTATGGGGACAGGGGGCGCGGGGAACACTGAAGCTTTCTTT
TRBV10-2	-	TRBJ1-1	-	CASSEEASFMNTEAFF	TGCGCCAGCAGTGAGGAAGCAAGCTTCATGAACACTGAAGCTTTCTTT
TRBV29-1	few	TRBJ2-2	-	CSVAVTGFSGELFF	TGCAGCGTCGCCGTTACAGGGTTTTCCGGGGAGCTGTTTTTT
TRBV5-5	-	TRBJ1-1	-	CASNLPGGGTEAFF	TGTGCCAGCAACTTGCCTGGGGGAGGGACTGAAGCTTTCTTT
TRBV6-5	-	TRBJ1-4	-	CASSYWRREKLFF	TGTGCCAGCAGTTACTGGAGACGTGAAAAACTGTTTTTT
TRBV5-1	-	TRBJ2-2	TRBD1	CASSLAQGARTGELFF	TGCGCCAGCAGCTTGGCCCAGGGGGCGCGGACCGGGGAGCTGTTTTTT
TRBV7-9	-	TRBJ1-6	-	CASSQTAPDSPLHF	TGTGCCAGCTCACAGACCGCTCCCGATTCACCCCTCCACTTT
TRBV21-1	few	TRBJ1-2	-	CASSKEEGDGYTF	TGTGCCAGCAGCAAAGAGGAGGGAGATGGCTACACCTTC
TRBV19	-	TRBJ1-2	-	CASSIGRGISYGYTF	TGTGCCAGTAGTATTGGGAGGGGAATCTCTTATGGCTACACCTTC
TRBV25-1	-	TRBJ2-5	TRBD2	CASSKMTSGRVETQYF	TGTGCCAGCAGTAAAATGACTAGCGGGAGGGTCGAGACCCAGTACTTC
TRBV30	-	TRBJ2-2	-	CAWSVPGTGELFF	TGTGCCTGGAGTGTACCGGGGACCGGGGAGCTGTTTTTT
TRBV25-1	-	TRBJ2-2	-	CASSEYYPNPTGELFF	TGTGCCAGCAGTGAATACTATCCGAATCCCACCGGGGAGCTGTTTTTT
TRBV25-1	-	TRBJ1-2	-	CASSEYMAGAVGYTF	TGTGCCAGCAGTGAATATATGGCAGGGGCGGTTGGCTACACCTTC
TRBV5-6	-	TRBJ1-2	TRBD1	CASSPGQGWTYGYTF	TGTGCCAGCAGCCCCGGACAGGGGTGGACCTATGGCTACACCTTC
TRBV10-3	-	TRBJ2-2	TRBD2	CAISESELAGDTGELFF	TGTGCCATCAGTGAGTCTGAACTAGCGGGGGATACCGGGGAGCTGTTTTTT
TRBV29-1	-	TRBJ1-2	-	CSALPRGQDNYGYTF	TGCAGCGCCCTCCCTAGGGGTCAGGATAACTATGGCTACACCTTC
TRBV28	few	TRBJ2-5	-	CASSSLNERETQYF	TGTGCCAGCAGTTCACTGAACGAACGGGAAACCCAGTACTTC
TRBV28	-	TRBJ1-1	-	CASSPGWDMNTEAFF	TGTGCCAGCAGCCCAGGGTGGGACATGAACACTGAAGCTTTCTTT
TRBV13	-	TRBJ1-2	TRBD1	CASSHTGVGIYGYTF	TGTGCCAGCAGCCATACAGGGGTAGGGATCTATGGCTACACCTTC
TRBV7-8	-	TRBJ2-2	TRBD1	CASSLTEGAGTGELFF	TGTGCCAGCAGCTTAACCGAGGGGGCCGGAACCGGGGAGCTGTTTTTT
TRBV4-1	-	TRBJ1-2	TRBD1	CASSQDREQGNYGYTF	TGCGCCAGCAGCCAAGATCGCGAACAGGGGAACTATGGCTACACCTTC
TRBV19	-	TRBJ1-4	-	CASRWQAATNEKLFF	TGTGCCAGTAGGTGGCAGGCCGCAACTAATGAAAAACTGTTTTTT
TRBV7-9	few	TRBJ2-3	TRBD1	CASSLKGAGTDTQYF	TGTGCCAGCAGCTTAAAGGGGGCGGGCACAGATACGCAGTATTTT
TRBV5-1	-	TRBJ1-3	-	CASSLDRGTSGNTIYF	TGCGCCAGCAGCTTGGATCGGGGTACCTCAGGAAACACCATATATTTT
TRBV6-6	-	TRBJ2-2	-	CASSYRTTTRTGELFF	TGTGCCAGCAGTTACCGGACTACTACGCGCACCGGGGAGCTGTTTTTT
TRBV4-1	-	TRBJ2-1	TRBD2	CASSQDGGGGSSYNEQFF	TGCGCCAGCAGCCAAGATGGGGGGGGAGGGAGCTCCTACAATGAGCAGTTCTTC
TRBV5-1	-	TRBJ2-3	TRBD1	CASSLVGQGRTSTDTQYF	TGCGCCAGCAGCTTGGTGGGACAGGGACGTACTAGCACAGATACGCAGTATTTT
TRBV10-3	-	TRBJ2-5	TRBD2	CAISRLASQETQYF	TGTGCCATCAGTCGACTAGCCTCCCAAGAGACCCAGTACTTC
TRBV19	-	TRBJ1-3	-	CASSIDGSSGNTIYF	TGTGCCAGTAGTATAGATGGTAGCTCTGGAAACACCATATATTTT
TRBV5-5	-	TRBJ1-5	-	CASSSNNQPQHF	TGTGCCAGCAGCTCAAACAATCAGCCCCAGCATTTT
TRBV10-2	-	TRBJ1-1	-	CASSEDTYTEAFF	TGCGCCAGCAGTGAGGACACATACACTGAAGCTTTCTTT
TRBV19	-	TRBJ1-2	-	CASDAGMGGYTF	TGTGCCAGCGACGCGGGGATGGGCGGCTACACCTTC
TRBV19	few	TRBJ1-1	TRBD1	CASRGSGQLNTEAFF	TGTGCCAGTAGAGGATCGGGACAGTTGAACACTGAAGCTTTCTTT
TRBV28	-	TRBJ1-5	-	CASSLSGPQHF	TGTGCCAGCAGTCTCTCAGGGCCCCAGCATTTT
TRBV7-9	-	TRBJ2-5	TRBD1	CASRETGDRFLETQYF	TGTGCCAGCAGGGAAACAGGGGATAGGTTTTTGGAGACCCAGTACTTC
TRBV6-6	-	TRBJ1-3	TRBD1	CASSPDRVGNTIYF	TGTGCCAGCAGCCCCGACAGGGTTGGAAACACCATATATTTT
TRBV10-3	many	TRBJ1-3	-	CAISAGVTSGNTIYF	TGTGCCATCAGTGCTGGAGTCACCTCTGGAAACACCATATATTTT
TRBV12-5	-	TRBJ1-2	-	CASGPPGGHYDGYTF	TGTGCTAGTGGTCCGCCCGGGGGGCATTATGATGGCTACACCTTC